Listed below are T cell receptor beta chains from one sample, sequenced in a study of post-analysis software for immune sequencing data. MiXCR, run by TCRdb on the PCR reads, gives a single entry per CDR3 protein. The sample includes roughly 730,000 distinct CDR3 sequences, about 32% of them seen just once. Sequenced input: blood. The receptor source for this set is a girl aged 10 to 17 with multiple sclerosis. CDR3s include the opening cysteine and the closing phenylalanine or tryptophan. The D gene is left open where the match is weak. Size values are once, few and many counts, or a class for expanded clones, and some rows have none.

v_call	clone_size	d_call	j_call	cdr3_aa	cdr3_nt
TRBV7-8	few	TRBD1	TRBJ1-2	CASSHLSIRTGVANYGYTF	TGTGCCAGCAGCCACCTAAGTATCCGAACAGGGGTGGCTAACTATGGCTACACCTTC
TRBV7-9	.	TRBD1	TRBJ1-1	CASSPSFRDRARDTEAFF	TGTGCCAGCAGCCCCTCCTTCCGGGACAGGGCTCGGGACACTGAAGCTTTCTTT
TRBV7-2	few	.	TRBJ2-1	CASSLRVYNEQFF	TGTGCCAGCAGCCTGAGGGTCTACAATGAGCAGTTCTTC
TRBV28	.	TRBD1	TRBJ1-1	CASSLWFGQDNEAFF	TGTGCCAGCAGTTTATGGTTTGGACAGGACAATGAAGCTTTCTTT
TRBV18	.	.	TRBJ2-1	CASSPPTDRRYNEQFF	TGTGCCAGCTCACCACCTACCGATAGACGGTACAATGAGCAGTTCTTC
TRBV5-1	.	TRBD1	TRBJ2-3	CASSSAHGTGGTDTQYF	TGCGCCAGCAGCTCAGCCCACGGGACAGGGGGGACAGATACGCAGTATTTT
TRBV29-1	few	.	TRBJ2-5	CTTSPQGSLETQYF	TGCACCACGTCCCCCCAGGGGTCCCTAGAGACCCAGTACTTC
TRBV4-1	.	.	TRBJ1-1	CASSQPTGANTEAFF	TGCGCCAGCAGCCAACCCACGGGGGCGAACACTGAAGCTTTCTTT
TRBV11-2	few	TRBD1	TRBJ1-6	CASSVDRDSPLHF	TGTGCCAGCAGCGTAGACAGGGATTCACCCCTCCACTTT
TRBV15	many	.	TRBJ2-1	CATSRDRHQYNEQFF	TGTGCCACCAGCAGAGATCGTCATCAATACAATGAGCAGTTCTTC
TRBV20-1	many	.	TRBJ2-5	CSAKRERVTQYF	TGCAGTGCTAAGAGAGAAAGAGTGACCCAGTACTTC
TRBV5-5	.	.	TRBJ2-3	CASSLAPTGSRDTQYF	TGTGCCAGCAGCTTGGCCCCCACAGGATCGAGGGATACGCAGTATTTT